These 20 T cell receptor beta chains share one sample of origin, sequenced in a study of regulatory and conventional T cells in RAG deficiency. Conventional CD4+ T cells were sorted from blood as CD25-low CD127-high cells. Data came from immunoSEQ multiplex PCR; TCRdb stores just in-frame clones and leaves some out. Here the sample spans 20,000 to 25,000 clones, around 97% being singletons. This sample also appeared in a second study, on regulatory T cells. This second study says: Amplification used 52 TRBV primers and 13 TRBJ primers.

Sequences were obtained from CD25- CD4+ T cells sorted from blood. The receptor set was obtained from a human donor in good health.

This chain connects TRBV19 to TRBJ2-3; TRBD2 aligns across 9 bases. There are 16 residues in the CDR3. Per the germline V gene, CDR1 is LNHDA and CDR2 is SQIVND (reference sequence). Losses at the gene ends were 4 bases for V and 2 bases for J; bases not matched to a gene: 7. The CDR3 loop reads CASSRLAGTPTDTQYF. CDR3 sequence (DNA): TGTGCCAGTAGTAGGCTAGCGGGGACCCCCACAGATACGCAGTATTTT.

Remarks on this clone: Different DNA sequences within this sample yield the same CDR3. The CDR3 DNA follows: TGTGCCAGCAGTTTAGAAGGACAGGGAGGCACCGAAGCTTTCTTT. Translated: CASSLEGQGGTEAFF. V usage is TRBV27 and J usage is TRBJ1-1; 8 positions agree with TRBD1. The CDR3 is 15 amino acids. Trimming removed 2 bases from V and 8 bases from J; junction bases left unmatched: 10. In germline, CDR1 is MNHEY, CDR2 SMNVEV (reference sequence).

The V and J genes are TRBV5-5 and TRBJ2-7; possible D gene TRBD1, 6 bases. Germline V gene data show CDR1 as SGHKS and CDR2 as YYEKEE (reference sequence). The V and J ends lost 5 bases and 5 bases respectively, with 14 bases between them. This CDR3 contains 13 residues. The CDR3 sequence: CASRYTGSNEQYF. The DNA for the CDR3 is TGTGCCAGCAGGTATACAGGGTCCAACGAGCAGTACTTC.

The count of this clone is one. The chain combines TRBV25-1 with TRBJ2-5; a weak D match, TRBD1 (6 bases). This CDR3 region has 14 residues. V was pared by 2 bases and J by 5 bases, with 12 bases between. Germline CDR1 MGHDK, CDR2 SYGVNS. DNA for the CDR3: TGTGCCAGCAGTGAAGAGACAGGAAGGGAGACCCAGTACTTC. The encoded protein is CASSEETGRETQYF.

DNA for the CDR3: TGTGCCAGCAGCGTAGAACAGGGGGTTCACTATGGCTACACCTTC. Amino acid sequence: CASSVEQGVHYGYTF. This chain connects TRBV9 to TRBJ1-2; 8 bases map to TRBD1. The germline gives CDR1 SGDLS, CDR2 YYNGEE. This CDR3 spans 15 amino acids. Losses at the gene ends were 0 bases for V and 3 bases for J; bases not matched to a gene: 4.

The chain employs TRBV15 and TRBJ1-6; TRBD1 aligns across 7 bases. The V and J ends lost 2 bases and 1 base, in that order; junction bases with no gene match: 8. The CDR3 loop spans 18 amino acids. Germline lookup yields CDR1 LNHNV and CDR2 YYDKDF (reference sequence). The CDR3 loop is CATSRSTGLRSYNSPLHF. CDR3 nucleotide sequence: TGTGCCACCAGCAGATCGACAGGGTTGAGGTCCTATAATTCACCCCTCCACTTT.

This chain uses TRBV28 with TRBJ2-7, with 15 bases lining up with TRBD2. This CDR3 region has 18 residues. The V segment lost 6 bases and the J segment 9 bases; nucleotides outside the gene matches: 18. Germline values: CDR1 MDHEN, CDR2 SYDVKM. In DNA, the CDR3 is TGTGCCAGCAGGGGACTAGCGGGGGGATCCCTACGAATCCGCCCGCAGTACTTC. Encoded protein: CASRGLAGGSLRIRPQYF.

The CDR3 loop reads CASSLSGGTEAFF. The CDR3 DNA reads as TGTGCCAGCAGTTTATCCGGGGGCACTGAAGCTTTCTTT. This chain links TRBV28 with TRBJ1-1; a weak D match, TRBD1 (5 bases). V lost 1 base and J lost 4, with 7 bases in between. The CDR3 contains 13 residues. Germline-derived CDR1 and CDR2 are MDHEN and SYDVKM.

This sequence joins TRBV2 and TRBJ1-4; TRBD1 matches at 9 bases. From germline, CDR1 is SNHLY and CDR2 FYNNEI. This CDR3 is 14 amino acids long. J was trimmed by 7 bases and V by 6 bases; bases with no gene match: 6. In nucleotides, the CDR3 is TGTGCCAGCAGAGGACAGGGGCAGGGTGAAAAACTGTTTTTT. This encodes CASRGQGQGEKLFF.

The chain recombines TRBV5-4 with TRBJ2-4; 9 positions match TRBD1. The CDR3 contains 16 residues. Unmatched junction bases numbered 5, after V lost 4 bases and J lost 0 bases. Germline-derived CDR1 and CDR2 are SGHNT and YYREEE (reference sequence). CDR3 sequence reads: CASSPGTGLAKNIQYF. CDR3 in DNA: TGTGCCAGCAGCCCAGGGACAGGGCTAGCCAAAAACATTCAGTACTTC.

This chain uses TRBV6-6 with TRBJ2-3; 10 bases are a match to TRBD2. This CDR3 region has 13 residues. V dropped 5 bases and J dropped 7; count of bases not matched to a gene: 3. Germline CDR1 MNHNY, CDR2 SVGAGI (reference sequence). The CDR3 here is CASSPSGGHTQYF. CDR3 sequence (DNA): TGTGCCAGCAGTCCTAGCGGGGGCCATACGCAGTATTTT.

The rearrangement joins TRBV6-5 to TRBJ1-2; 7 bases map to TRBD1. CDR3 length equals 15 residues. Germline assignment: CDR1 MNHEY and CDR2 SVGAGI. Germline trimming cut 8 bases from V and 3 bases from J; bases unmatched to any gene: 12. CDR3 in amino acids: CASYTSGTVYYGYTF. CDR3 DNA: TGTGCCAGCTATACATCCGGGACAGTCTACTATGGCTACACCTTC.

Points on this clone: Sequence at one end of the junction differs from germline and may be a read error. For the CDR3, the DNA is TGCAGCGTGGAAGACAGGGCCAGGTTAAACGGCTACACCTTC. Protein sequence: CSVEDRARLNGYTF. The chain links TRBV29-1 to TRBJ1-2, with TRBD1 matching 7 bases. Germline-derived CDR1 and CDR2 are SQVTM and ANQGSEA. The CDR3 totals 14 residues.

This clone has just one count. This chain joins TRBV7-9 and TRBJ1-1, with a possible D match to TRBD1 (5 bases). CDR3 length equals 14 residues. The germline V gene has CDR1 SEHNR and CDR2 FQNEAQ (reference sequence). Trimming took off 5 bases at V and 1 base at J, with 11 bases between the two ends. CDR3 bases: TGTGCCAGCAGCCATGGGGCGGAGAACACTGAAGCTTTCTTT. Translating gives CASSHGAENTEAFF. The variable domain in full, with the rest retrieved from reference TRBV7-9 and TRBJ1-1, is DTGVSQNPRHKITKRGQNVTFRCDPISEHNRLYWYRQTLGQGPEFLTYFQNEAQLEKSRLLSDRFSAERPKGSFSTLEIQRTEQGDSAMYLCASSHGAENTEAFFGQGTRLTVV.

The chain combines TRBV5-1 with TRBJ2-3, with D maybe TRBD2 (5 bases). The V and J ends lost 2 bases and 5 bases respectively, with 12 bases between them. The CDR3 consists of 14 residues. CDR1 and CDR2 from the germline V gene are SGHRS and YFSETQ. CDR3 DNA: TGCGCCAGCAGCTTCGGGGAAGTGATAGATACGCAGTATTTT. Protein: CASSFGEVIDTQYF. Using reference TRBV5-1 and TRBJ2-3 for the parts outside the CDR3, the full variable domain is KAGVTQTPRYLIKTRGQQVTLSCSPISGHRSVSWYQQTPGQGLQFLFEYFSETQRNKGNFPGRFSGRQFSNSRSEMNVSTLELGDSALYLCASSFGEVIDTQYFGPGTRLTVL.

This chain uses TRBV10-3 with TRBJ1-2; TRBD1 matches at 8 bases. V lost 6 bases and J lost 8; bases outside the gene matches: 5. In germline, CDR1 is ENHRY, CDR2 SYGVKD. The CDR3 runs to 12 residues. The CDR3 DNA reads TGTGCCATCAGCATAGGACAGGGAGGCTACACCTTC. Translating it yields CAISIGQGGYTF.

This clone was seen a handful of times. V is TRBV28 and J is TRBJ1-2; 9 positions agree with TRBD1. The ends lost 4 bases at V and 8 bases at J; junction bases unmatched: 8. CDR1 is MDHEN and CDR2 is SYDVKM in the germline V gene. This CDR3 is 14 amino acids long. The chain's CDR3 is CASSSGQGIEGYTF. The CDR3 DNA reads TGTGCCAGCAGTTCCGGACAGGGGATAGAAGGCTACACCTTC.

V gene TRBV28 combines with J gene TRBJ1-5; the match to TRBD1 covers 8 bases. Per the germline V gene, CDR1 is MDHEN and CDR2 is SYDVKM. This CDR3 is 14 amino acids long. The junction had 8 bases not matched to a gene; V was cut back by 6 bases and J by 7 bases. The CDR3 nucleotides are TGTGCCAGCAGGTTAGGACAGGGACGACAGCCCCAGCATTTT. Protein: CASRLGQGRQPQHF.

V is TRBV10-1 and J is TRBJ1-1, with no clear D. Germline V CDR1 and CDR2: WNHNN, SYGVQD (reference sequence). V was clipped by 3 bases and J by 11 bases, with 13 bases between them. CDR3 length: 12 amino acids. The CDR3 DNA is TGCGCCAGCAGTGAATTCGGGATATCGGCTTTCTTT. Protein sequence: CASSEFGISAFF.

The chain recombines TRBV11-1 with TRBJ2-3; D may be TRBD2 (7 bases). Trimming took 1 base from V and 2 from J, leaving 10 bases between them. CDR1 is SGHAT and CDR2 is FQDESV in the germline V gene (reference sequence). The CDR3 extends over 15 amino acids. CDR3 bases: TGTGCCAGCAGCTTAGATGGGGGGGCCACAGATACGCAGTATTTT. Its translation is CASSLDGGATDTQYF.